This is a list of T cell receptor beta chains from one sample in a study of T cell repertoires in cytomegalovirus infection. TCRdb re-called the reads with MiXCR, one entry per CDR3 protein. The profile shows roughly 100,000 distinct CDR3 sequences, 15% to 20% of them singletons. Sequenced: PBMCs. The source is a human donor in good health (CMV status not recorded). Some clones in this sample may be carry-over from other donors' samples. CDR3s leave out the opening cysteine and the closing phenylalanine or tryptophan. Each record gives: V gene, J gene, CDR3 protein.

TRBV4-2	TRBJ1-2	ASSQETGQGYGYT
TRBV10-3	TRBJ1-1	AIRTGTGHSEAF
TRBV10-3	TRBJ2-3	AIKKAGDSTDTQY
TRBV6-5	TRBJ2-2	ASSLGQGIYSGELF
TRBV5-6	TRBJ1-5	ASSLLSAQGQPQH
TRBV28	TRBJ2-5	ASSSGTVQETQY
TRBV7-2	TRBJ1-5	ASSLEGSYGHQPQH
TRBV7-3	TRBJ2-3	ASSPSRLAVFTDTQY
TRBV7-6	TRBJ2-1	ASSQGTSSVNEQF
TRBV6-5	TRBJ1-2	ASRATTGPRGYT
TRBV12-5	TRBJ1-1	ASTLSIHTEAF
TRBV5-4	TRBJ2-2	ASSLGGDTTGELF
TRBV7-2	TRBJ2-7	ASSFYRGLLSYEQY
TRBV7-6	TRBJ2-7	ASSLRLGEQY
TRBV20-1	TRBJ1-4	SARRLRRTGEEKLF
TRBV5-1	TRBJ2-1	ASSIESIFYNEQF
TRBV5-1	TRBJ2-3	ASSRTSGRRRTDTQY
TRBV7-6	TRBJ1-1	ASSSHRSATEAF
TRBV20-1	TRBJ1-4	SARATGEKLF
TRBV6-6	TRBJ2-7	ASSYPGGGYEQY
TRBV2	TRBJ2-3	ASRLRQGVSTDTQY
TRBV11-1	TRBJ2-7	ASSFSIGDEQY
TRBV5-4	TRBJ2-5	ASSPRVGRGQETQY
TRBV6-8	TRBJ2-7	ASSPSAGEQY
TRBV7-2	TRBJ2-5	ASSLVRGLGETQY
TRBV29-1	TRBJ2-7	SADRGMGEQY